A single sample gave rise to the 7 T cell receptor beta chains below, sequenced in a study of blood T cell repertoires in COVID-19. TCRdb's copy holds only in-frame clones and misses some; the assay was immunoSEQ multiplex PCR. The sample yields 200,000 to 250,000 clones, 80% seen once. The sequenced sample consisted of peripheral blood. The receptors were sampled from a woman between 65 and 79 years old with acute or convalescent COVID-19.

This chain links TRBV12-3 or TRBV12-4 with TRBJ1-1; a weak D match, TRBD1 (5 bases). Trimming shortened V by 5 bases and J by 4 bases, and 11 bases separated the two germline ends. This CDR3 is built from 13 residues. The DNA of the CDR3 is TGTGCCAGCAGTCCCAGGGTGTCCACTGAAGCTTTCTTT. Translated, it gives CASSPRVSTEAFF.

This chain joins TRBV2 and TRBJ2-2, with no clear D. The V end was cut by 7 bases, the J end by 4 bases, with 10 bases between. Looked up from germline, CDR1 is SNHLY and CDR2 is FYNNEI. This CDR3 region has 13 residues. The CDR3: CASKLQFTGELFF. CDR3 nucleotides: TGTGCCAGCAAATTACAGTTCACCGGGGAGCTGTTTTTT.

The chain uses TRBV10-1 and TRBJ2-1; 11 positions match TRBD2. Germline CDR1 reads WNHNN; CDR2 reads SYGVQD (reference sequence). The V segment lost 3 bases and the J segment 6 bases; nucleotides outside the gene matches: 7. The CDR3 is 16 amino acids. The CDR3 coding sequence is TGCGCCAGCAGTGAATATAGCGGGGGGGTCCGCAATGAGCAGTTCTTC. This sequence encodes CASSEYSGGVRNEQFF.

The chain combines TRBV5-4 with TRBJ1-6; TRBD1 might be the D (6 bases). The CDR3 has 13 amino acids. The ends were cut back, 4 bases at V and 9 bases at J, with 11 bases in the middle. Germline CDR1 is SGHNT and CDR2 is YYREEE (reference sequence). The CDR3 nucleotides read TGTGCCAGCAGCCTAGGGGGGGTTTCACCCCTCCACTTT. It encodes CASSLGGVSPLHF.

The J gene is TRBJ1-5, the V gene TRBV19; D call uncertain. Germline-derived CDR1 and CDR2 are LNHDA and SQIVND (reference sequence). V was pared by 1 base and J by 0 bases, with 10 bases between. This CDR3 is built from 16 residues. The CDR3 DNA reads as TGTGCCAGTAGTATAGGTCATCAGGTTAGCAATCAGCCCCAGCATTTT. It is translated as CASSIGHQVSNQPQHF.

The J gene is TRBJ2-1, the V gene TRBV9; maybe TRBD1 (5 bases). The CDR3 consists of 13 residues. With 0 bases removed from V and 4 bases from J, the gap between germline ends came to 5 bases. From germline, CDR1 is SGDLS and CDR2 YYNGEE. The CDR3 DNA reads as TGTGCCAGCAGCGTAGGACAGTACAATGAGCAGTTCTTC. Translation gives CASSVGQYNEQFF. The full variable domain, rest sourced from reference TRBV9 and TRBJ2-1, is DSGVTQTPKHLITATGQRVTLRCSPRSGDLSVYWYQQSLDQGLQFLIQYYNGEERAKGNILERFSAQQFPDLHSELNLSSLELGDSALYFCASSVGQYNEQFFGPGTRLTVL.

The V and J genes are TRBV7-2 and TRBJ2-3; D ambiguous. With 2 bases removed from V and 4 bases from J, the gap between germline ends came to 7 bases. The CDR3 has 13 amino acids. Germline CDR1 SGHTA, CDR2 FQGNSA. CDR3 nucleotides: TGTGCCAGCAGCTTACTAGGTCCAGATACGCAGTATTTT. Translation gives CASSLLGPDTQYF.